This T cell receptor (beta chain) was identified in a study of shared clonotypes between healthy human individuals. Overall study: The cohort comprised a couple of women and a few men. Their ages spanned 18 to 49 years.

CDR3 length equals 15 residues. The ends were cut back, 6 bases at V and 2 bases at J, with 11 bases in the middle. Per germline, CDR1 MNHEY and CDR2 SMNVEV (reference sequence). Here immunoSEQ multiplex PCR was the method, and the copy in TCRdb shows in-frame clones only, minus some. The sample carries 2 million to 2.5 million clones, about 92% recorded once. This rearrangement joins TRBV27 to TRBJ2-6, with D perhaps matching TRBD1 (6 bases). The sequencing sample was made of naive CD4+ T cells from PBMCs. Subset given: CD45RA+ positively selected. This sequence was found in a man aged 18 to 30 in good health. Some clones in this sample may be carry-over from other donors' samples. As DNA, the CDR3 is TGTGCCAGCAGGGGGGCAGGGGCTGGGGCCAACGTCCTGACTTTC. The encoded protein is CASRGAGAGANVLTF.